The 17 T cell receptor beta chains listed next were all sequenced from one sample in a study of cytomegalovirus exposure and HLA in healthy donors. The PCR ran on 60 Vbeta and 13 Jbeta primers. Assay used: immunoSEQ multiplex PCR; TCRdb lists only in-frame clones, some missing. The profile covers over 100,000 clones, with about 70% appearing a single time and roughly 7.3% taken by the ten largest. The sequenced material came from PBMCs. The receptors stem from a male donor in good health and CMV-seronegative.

The chain's CDR3 is CASTPLPHRGLSGYTF. In DNA form, the CDR3 reads TGTGCCAGTACCCCGCTCCCCCACAGGGGGCTTTCTGGCTACACCTTC. The V call is TRBV19, the J call TRBJ1-2, with 9 bases aligning to TRBD1. V dropped 7 bases and J dropped 7; count of bases not matched to a gene: 16. The CDR3 sequence is 16 residues long. CDR1 and CDR2 from the germline V gene are LNHDA and SQIVND (reference sequence).

This CDR3 is CASSKGLLSADQPQHF. The CDR3 nucleotides read TGTGCCAGTAGTAAGGGACTCCTCAGCGCCGATCAGCCCCAGCATTTT. The chain joins TRBV19 to TRBJ1-5; tentative D call: TRBD1 (5 bases). Germline CDR1 is LNHDA and CDR2 is SQIVND (reference sequence). The V end lost 4 bases, the J end lost 5 bases, and 18 bases lay between the germline ends. The CDR3 has 16 residues.

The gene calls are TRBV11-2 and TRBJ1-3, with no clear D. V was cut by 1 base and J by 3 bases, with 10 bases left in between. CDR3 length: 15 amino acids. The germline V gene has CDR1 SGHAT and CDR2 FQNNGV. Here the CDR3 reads CASSLVSGFGNTIYF. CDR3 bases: TGTGCCAGCAGCTTAGTATCAGGATTTGGAAACACCATATATTTT.

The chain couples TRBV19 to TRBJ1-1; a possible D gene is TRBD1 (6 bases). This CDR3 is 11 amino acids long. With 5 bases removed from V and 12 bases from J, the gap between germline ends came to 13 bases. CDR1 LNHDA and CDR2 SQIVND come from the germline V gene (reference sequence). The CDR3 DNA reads TGTGCCAGTAGTCTACAGGGTACGTCTTTCTTT. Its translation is CASSLQGTSFF.

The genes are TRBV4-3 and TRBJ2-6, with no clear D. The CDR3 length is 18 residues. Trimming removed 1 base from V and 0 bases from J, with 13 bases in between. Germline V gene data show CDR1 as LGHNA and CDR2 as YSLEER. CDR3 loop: CASSQGLLSGSGANVLTF. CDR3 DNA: TGCGCCAGCAGCCAAGGTCTATTATCAGGCTCTGGGGCCAACGTCCTGACTTTC.

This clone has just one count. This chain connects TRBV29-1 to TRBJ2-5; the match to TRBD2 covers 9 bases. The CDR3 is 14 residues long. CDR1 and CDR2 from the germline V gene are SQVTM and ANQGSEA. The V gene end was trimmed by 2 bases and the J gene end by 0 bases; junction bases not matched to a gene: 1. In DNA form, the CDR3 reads TGCAGCGTTGAATTAGCGGGGGACCAAGAGACCCAGTACTTC. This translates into CSVELAGDQETQYF.

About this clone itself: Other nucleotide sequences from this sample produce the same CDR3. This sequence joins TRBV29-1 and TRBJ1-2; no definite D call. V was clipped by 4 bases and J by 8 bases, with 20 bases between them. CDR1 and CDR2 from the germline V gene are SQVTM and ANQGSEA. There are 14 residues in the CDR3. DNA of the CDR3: TGCAGCGTTGTTGGCCAGGCTGTGGGCTACGGCTACACCTTC. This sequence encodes CSVVGQAVGYGYTF.

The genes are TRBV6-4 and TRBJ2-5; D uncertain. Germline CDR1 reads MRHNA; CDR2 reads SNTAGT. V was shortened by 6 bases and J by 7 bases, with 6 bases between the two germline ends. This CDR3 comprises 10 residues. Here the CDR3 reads CASRAGTQYF. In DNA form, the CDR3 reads TGTGCCAGCAGGGCTGGGACCCAGTACTTC.

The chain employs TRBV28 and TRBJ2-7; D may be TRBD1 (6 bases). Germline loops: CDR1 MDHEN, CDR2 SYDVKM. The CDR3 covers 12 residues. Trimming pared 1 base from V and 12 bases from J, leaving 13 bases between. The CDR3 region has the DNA TGTGCCAGCAGTTTATCGACAGGACGATCGTACTTC. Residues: CASSLSTGRSYF.

Here the CDR3 DNA reads TGTGCCAGCAGCAGACAGGGGTTGAGCGAGCAGTACTTC. Amino acids: CASSRQGLSEQYF. The genes are TRBV7-6 and TRBJ2-5, with TRBD1 matching over 8 bases. The J call could be wrong; TRBJ2-7 is a better fit for the DNA end. The length of the CDR3 is 13 residues. Germline V gene sequence: CDR1 SGHVS, CDR2 FNYEAQ.

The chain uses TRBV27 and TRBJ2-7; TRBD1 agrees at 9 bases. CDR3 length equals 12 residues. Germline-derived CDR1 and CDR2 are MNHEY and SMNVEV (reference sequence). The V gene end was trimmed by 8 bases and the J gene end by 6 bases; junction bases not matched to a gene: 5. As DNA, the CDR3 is TGTGCCAGCGGCAAGACAGGGGGCGAGCAGTACTTC. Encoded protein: CASGKTGGEQYF.

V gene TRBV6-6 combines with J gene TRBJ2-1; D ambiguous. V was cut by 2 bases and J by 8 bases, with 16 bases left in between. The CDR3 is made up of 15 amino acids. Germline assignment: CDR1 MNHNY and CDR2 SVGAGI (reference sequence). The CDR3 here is CASSYTQDTIYEQFF. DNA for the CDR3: TGTGCCAGCAGTTACACGCAGGATACAATCTATGAGCAGTTCTTC.

CDR3 DNA: TGTGCCAGCAGTGAAGCGGGGACTAGCATCTATGAGCAGTTCTTC. It translates to CASSEAGTSIYEQFF. V usage is TRBV6-1 and J usage is TRBJ2-1; 9 bases map to TRBD2. Germline V gives CDR1 MNHNS, CDR2 SASEGT. V lost 0 bases to trimming and J lost 8 bases; unmatched junction nucleotides: 5. CDR3 size: 15 residues.

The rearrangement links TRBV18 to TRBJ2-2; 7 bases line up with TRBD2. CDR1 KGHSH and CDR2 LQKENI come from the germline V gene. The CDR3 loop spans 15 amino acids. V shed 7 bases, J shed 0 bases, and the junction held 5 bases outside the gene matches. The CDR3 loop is CASFLAGANTGELFF. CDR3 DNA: TGTGCCAGCTTCCTGGCGGGGGCGAACACCGGGGAGCTGTTTTTT.

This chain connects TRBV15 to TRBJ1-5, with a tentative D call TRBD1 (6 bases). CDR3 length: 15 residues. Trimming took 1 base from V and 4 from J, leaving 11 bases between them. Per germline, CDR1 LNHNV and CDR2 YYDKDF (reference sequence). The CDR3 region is CATSRGDRTNQPQHF. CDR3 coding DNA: TGTGCCACCAGCAGAGGAGACAGGACAAATCAGCCCCAGCATTTT.

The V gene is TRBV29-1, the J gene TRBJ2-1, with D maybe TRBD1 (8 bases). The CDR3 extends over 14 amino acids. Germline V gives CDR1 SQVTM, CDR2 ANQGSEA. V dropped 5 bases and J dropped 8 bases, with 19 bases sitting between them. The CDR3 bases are TGCAGCGTTTATAGACAGGGGACTATGGATGAGCAGTTCTTC. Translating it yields CSVYRQGTMDEQFF.

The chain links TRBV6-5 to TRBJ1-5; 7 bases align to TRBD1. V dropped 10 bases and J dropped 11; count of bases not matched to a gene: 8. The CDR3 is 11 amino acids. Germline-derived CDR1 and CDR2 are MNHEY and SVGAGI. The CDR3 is CATSSGQAQHF. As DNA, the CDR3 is TGTGCCACCAGCTCTGGACAGGCCCAGCATTTT.